These 7 T cell receptor beta chains came from one sample sequenced in a study of cytomegalovirus exposure and HLA in healthy donors. It was with 60 Vbeta and 13 Jbeta primers that the PCR ran. Data came from immunoSEQ multiplex PCR; TCRdb stores just in-frame clones and leaves some out. The top ten hold around 3.1% of the sample, which has about 160,000 clones, 75% to 80% seen once. The sequencing input was PBMCs. These TCRs come from a woman between 40 and 55 years old in good health and CMV-seronegative.

The chain recombines TRBV5-4 with TRBJ2-1, with 7 bases fitting TRBD1. The CDR3 sequence is 15 residues long. CDR1 is SGHNT, CDR2 YYREEE, per germline (reference sequence). V shed 4 bases, J shed 0 bases, and the junction held 4 bases outside the gene matches. In DNA, the CDR3 is TGTGCCAGCAGCATGACAGGGTCCTCCTACAATGAGCAGTTCTTC. Translating it yields CASSMTGSSYNEQFF.

The chain employs TRBV6-1 and TRBJ1-6; 9 bases are a match to TRBD1. This CDR3 comprises 14 residues. With 7 bases clipped from V and 13 bases from J, the junction kept 11 bases outside the gene matches. The germline CDR1 and CDR2 sequences are MNHNS and SASEGT. The CDR3 spells CASKPGQGLRPLHF. CDR3 nucleotides: TGTGCCAGCAAACCGGGACAGGGCTTGCGGCCCCTCCACTTT.

V and J are TRBV6-6 and TRBJ1-4; TRBD1 is a possible D gene (5 bases). The V gene lost 5 bases and the J gene lost 3 bases, with 10 bases spanning the gap. This CDR3 is built from 14 residues. The germline CDR1 and CDR2 sequences are MNHNY and SVGAGI (reference sequence). DNA of the CDR3: TGTGCCAGCAGTGCGGGACGGTCTAATGAAAAACTGTTTTTT. Translating it yields CASSAGRSNEKLFF.

This chain connects TRBV7-3 to TRBJ2-1; TRBD2 agrees at 9 bases. The trim removed 5 bases at V and 7 bases at J, leaving 6 bases unmatched. CDR3 length: 14 amino acids. The germline V gene has CDR1 SGHTA and CDR2 FQGTGA. The CDR3 sequence: CASSASGAPNEQFF. The CDR3 coding sequence is TGTGCCAGCAGCGCTAGCGGGGCCCCGAATGAGCAGTTCTTC.

The chain is built from TRBV5-1 and TRBJ1-6; 7 bases map to TRBD1. The CDR3 sequence is 14 residues long. V trimming: 3 bases; J trimming: 7 bases; junction bases outside the gene matches: 4. The germline V gene has CDR1 SGHRS and CDR2 YFSETQ. The CDR3 spells CASSYRDSNSPLHF. CDR3 bases: TGCGCCAGCAGCTACCGGGACAGCAATTCACCCCTCCACTTT.

This rearrangement joins TRBV6-1 to TRBJ1-2; 8 bases are shared with TRBD1. Germline V gives CDR1 MNHNS, CDR2 SASEGT. This CDR3 has 13 residues. V trimming: 8 bases; J trimming: 4 bases; junction bases outside the gene matches: 6. The CDR3 region has the DNA TGTGCCAGCCTTGGACAGGGACTCTATGGCTACACCTTC. This sequence encodes CASLGQGLYGYTF.

This clone was counted a few times. The chain uses TRBV4-1 and TRBJ2-5, with D unresolved. V was cut by 0 bases and J by 6 bases, with 5 bases left in between. CDR1 is MGHRA, CDR2 YSYEKL, per germline. The CDR3 totals 12 residues. CDR3 protein: CASSQDEQTQYF. As DNA, the CDR3 is TGCGCCAGCAGCCAAGATGAGCAGACCCAGTACTTC.